This TCR beta chain was captured by sequencing in a study of cytomegalovirus exposure and HLA in healthy donors. Study-level points and caveats: Researchers reportedly found TCR beta sequences accurately predicted most subjects' HLA-A and HLA-B alleles.

This CDR3 has 12 amino acids. At collection, donors were nominally healthy, but unrecorded immune exposures were probable. Remarks on this clone: Its antigen is still unknown.

With 60 Vbeta and 13 Jbeta primers, the PCR was carried out. The assay was immunoSEQ multiplex PCR, and TCRdb's table has in-frame clones only and misses some. Seen here are about 160,000 clones, over 70% observed once, and the top ten hold 9.7%. Sample: PBMCs. V and J are TRBV21-1 and TRBJ2-1; the table's TRBD2 call for D was not verified on the DNA. TRBV21-1 is deemed a pseudogene. This sequence was found in a man aged 18 to 29 in good health and CMV-seropositive. The CDR3 DNA sequence: TGTGCCAGCAGCAAATATCGGGATGAGCAGTTCTTC. Residues: CASSKYRDEQFF.